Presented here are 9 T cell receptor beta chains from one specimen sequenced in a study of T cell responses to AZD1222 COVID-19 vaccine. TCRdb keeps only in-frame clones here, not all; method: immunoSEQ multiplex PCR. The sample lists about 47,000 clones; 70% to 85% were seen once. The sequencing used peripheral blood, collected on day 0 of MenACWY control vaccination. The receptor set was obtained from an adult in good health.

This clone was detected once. The CDR3 nucleotides read TGTGCCACCAGCAGAGATGAGGGCACTGAAGCTTTCTTT. As protein: CATSRDEGTEAFF. This rearrangement joins TRBV15 to TRBJ1-1, with D unclear. Germline CDR1 reads LNHNV; CDR2 reads YYDKDF (reference sequence). V was shortened by 0 bases and J by 4 bases, with 6 bases between the two germline ends. The CDR3 is 13 residues long.

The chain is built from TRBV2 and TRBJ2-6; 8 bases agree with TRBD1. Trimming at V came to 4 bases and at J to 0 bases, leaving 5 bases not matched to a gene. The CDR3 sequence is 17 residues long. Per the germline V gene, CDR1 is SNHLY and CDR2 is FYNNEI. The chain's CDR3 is CASSVGTGLSGANVLTF. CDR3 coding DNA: TGTGCCAGCAGTGTAGGGACAGGACTCTCTGGGGCCAACGTCCTGACTTTC.

The CDR3 loop is CASSYDRVRTDTQYF. The CDR3 DNA is TGTGCCAGCAGTTACGACCGGGTTCGCACAGATACGCAGTATTTT. This rearrangement joins TRBV6-2 or TRBV6-3 to TRBJ2-3; D call uncertain. Germline loops: CDR1 MNHEY, CDR2 SVGEGT. The CDR3 consists of 15 residues. Trimming left V 2 bases short and J 1 base short, with 10 bases between.

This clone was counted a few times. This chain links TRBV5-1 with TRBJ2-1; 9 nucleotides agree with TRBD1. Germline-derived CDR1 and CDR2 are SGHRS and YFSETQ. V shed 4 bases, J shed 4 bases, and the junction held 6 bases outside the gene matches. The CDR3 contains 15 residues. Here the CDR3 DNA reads TGCGCCAGCAGCGTAAGGACAGGGGAGTACAATGAGCAGTTCTTC. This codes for CASSVRTGEYNEQFF.

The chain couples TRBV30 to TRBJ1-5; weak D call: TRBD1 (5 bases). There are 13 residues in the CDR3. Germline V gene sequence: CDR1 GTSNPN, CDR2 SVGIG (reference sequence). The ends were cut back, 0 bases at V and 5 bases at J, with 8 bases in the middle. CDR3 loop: CAWSVQDHQPQHF. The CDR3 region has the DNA TGTGCCTGGAGTGTACAGGACCATCAGCCCCAGCATTTT.

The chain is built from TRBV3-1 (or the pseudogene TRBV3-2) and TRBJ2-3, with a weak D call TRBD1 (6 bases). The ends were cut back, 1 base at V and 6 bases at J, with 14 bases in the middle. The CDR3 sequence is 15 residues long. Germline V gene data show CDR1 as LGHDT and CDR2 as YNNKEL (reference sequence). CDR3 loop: CASSQGGRAVDTQYF. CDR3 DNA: TGTGCCAGCAGCCAAGGGGGGCGGGCAGTGGATACGCAGTATTTT.

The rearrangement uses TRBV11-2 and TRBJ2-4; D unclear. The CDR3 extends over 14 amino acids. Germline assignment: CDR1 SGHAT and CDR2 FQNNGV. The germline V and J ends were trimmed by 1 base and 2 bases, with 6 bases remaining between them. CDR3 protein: CASSLAGTKNIQYF. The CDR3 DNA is TGTGCCAGCAGCTTAGCAGGAACCAAAAACATTCAGTACTTC.

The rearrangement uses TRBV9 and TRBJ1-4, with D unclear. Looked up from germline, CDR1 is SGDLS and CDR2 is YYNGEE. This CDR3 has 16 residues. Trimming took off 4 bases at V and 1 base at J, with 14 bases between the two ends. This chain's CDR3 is CASSTTPLRTNEKLFF. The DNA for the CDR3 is TGTGCCAGCAGCACGACACCCTTGAGAACTAATGAAAAACTGTTTTTT. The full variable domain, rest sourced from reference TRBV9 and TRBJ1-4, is DSGVTQTPKHLITATGQRVTLRCSPRSGDLSVYWYQQSLDQGLQFLIQYYNGEERAKGNILERFSAQQFPDLHSELNLSSLELGDSALYFCASSTTPLRTNEKLFFGSGTQLSVL.

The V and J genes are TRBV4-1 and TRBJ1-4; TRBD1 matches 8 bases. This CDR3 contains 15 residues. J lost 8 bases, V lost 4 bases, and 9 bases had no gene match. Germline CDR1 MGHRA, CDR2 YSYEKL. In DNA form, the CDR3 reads TGCGCCAGCAGCCTACAAGGACAGGGTCGGGAAAAACTGTTTTTT. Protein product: CASSLQGQGREKLFF.